The 21 T cell receptor beta chains listed next were all sequenced from one sample in a study of T cells after yellow fever vaccination. TCRdb itself ran the 5' RACE reads through MiXCR, one entry per CDR3 protein. The sample lists roughly 310,000 distinct CDR3 sequences, roughly 9.4% seen once, with more than 15% in the top ten. The source was PBMCs, collected on the day of the first yellow fever vaccination. The receptors shown here come from a man aged 18 to 30 who received the YFV17D yellow fever vaccine.

In its sample, this clonotype was seen a few times. The V gene is TRBV7-2, the J gene TRBJ2-3; TRBD2 aligns across 8 bases. The V gene end was trimmed by 5 bases and the J gene end by 4 bases; junction bases not matched to a gene: 8. Germline V gene data show CDR1 as SGHTA and CDR2 as FQGNSA. CDR3 length: 15 amino acids. The CDR3 sequence: CASSPNRLASDTQYF. The CDR3 nucleotides are TGTGCCAGCAGCCCAAACAGACTAGCGTCAGATACGCAGTATTTT.

The chain uses TRBV12-3 or TRBV12-4 and TRBJ1-2; a possible D gene is TRBD1 (6 bases). Trimming stripped 1 base from V and 5 bases from J, with 17 bases between. CDR3 length: 16 residues. The CDR3 DNA reads TGTGCCAGCAGTTTAGTGGCAGGGGCCAGCATTTATGGCTACACCTTC. It is translated as CASSLVAGASIYGYTF.

This clonotype was counted between two and nine times. The chain combines TRBV6-2 or TRBV6-3 with TRBJ2-7, with D unclear. Deletions cut 5 bases from V and 3 bases from J, with 11 bases between. Germline CDR1 reads MNHEY; CDR2 reads SVGEGT. This CDR3 spans 13 amino acids. DNA of the CDR3: TGTGCCAGCAGTCCGTGGACGCTCTACGAGCAGTACTTC. Translation: CASSPWTLYEQYF.

This clonotype has just a few counts. CDR3 sequence: CASSYPWTGRDEQFF. DNA for the CDR3: TGTGCCAGCAGTTACCCCTGGACAGGGAGGGATGAGCAGTTCTTC. The chain is built from TRBV6-2 or TRBV6-3 and TRBJ2-1, with a tentative D call TRBD1 (8 bases). The CDR3 totals 15 residues. Per germline, CDR1 MNHEY and CDR2 SVGEGT. V shed 2 bases and J shed 8 bases, with 16 bases lying between them.

The CDR3: CSVSVSGQPQHF. Here the CDR3 DNA reads TGCAGCGTTTCGGTAAGCGGGCAGCCCCAGCATTTT. The chain joins TRBV29-1 to TRBJ1-5; D call uncertain. V lost 5 bases to trimming and J lost 7 bases, with 12 bases between them. Germline V gives CDR1 SQVTM, CDR2 ANQGSEA. This CDR3 contains 12 residues.

The chain has TRBV7-2 and TRBJ1-5, with a possible D match to TRBD1 (6 bases). Germline CDR1 and CDR2: SGHTA and FQGNSA. The length of the CDR3 is 16 residues. Between the trimmed V and J ends, which lost 1 base and 2 bases, there was a span of 12 bases. CDR3 in amino acids: CASSLEAGAGNQPQHF. CDR3 bases: TGTGCCAGCAGCTTAGAGGCGGGGGCGGGCAATCAGCCCCAGCATTTT.

J is TRBJ2-3 and V is TRBV4-2; 11 bases fit TRBD2. V lost 2 bases, J lost 2 bases, and 3 bases stayed unmatched. CDR3 size: 16 residues. Per germline, CDR1 LGHNA and CDR2 YNFKEQ. CDR3 region: CASSQRLAGTTDTQYF. CDR3 in DNA: TGTGCCAGCAGCCAAAGACTAGCGGGGACCACAGATACGCAGTATTTT.

This clonotype was seen more than once but under ten times. This chain links TRBV4-2 with TRBJ2-7; 8 bases align to TRBD1. From germline, CDR1 is LGHNA and CDR2 YNFKEQ. V shed 3 bases and J 6 bases; nucleotides not matched to a gene: 16. This CDR3 comprises 17 residues. CDR3 sequence: CASSQELTGGGSPEQYF. DNA for the CDR3: TGTGCCAGCAGCCAGGAGCTCACAGGGGGTGGGTCTCCCGAGCAGTACTTC.

This clonotype was seen a handful of times. The chain carries TRBV20-1 and TRBJ2-5, with D unresolved. This CDR3 comprises 12 residues. Germline-derived CDR1 and CDR2 are DFQATT and SNEGSKA (reference sequence). V was pared by 3 bases and J by 3 bases, with 8 bases between. The CDR3 nucleotides are TGCAGTGCTAGTAGGCTTGAAGAGACCCAGTACTTC. It codes for CSASRLEETQYF.

This chain uses TRBV30 with TRBJ1-1; D remains unclear. V was trimmed by 4 bases and J by 1 base, leaving 4 bases between them. There are 11 residues in the CDR3. Germline CDR1 is GTSNPN and CDR2 is SVGIG (reference sequence). CDR3 loop: CAWIPNTEAFF. CDR3 DNA sequence: TGTGCCTGGATACCGAACACTGAAGCTTTCTTT.

For this clonotype: One end of the junction does not line up with germline, which may come from a read error. The chain carries TRBV7-2 and TRBJ2-3; 8 bases agree with TRBD2. CDR3 length: 14 amino acids. CDR1 SGHTA and CDR2 FQGNSA come from the germline V gene. The CDR3 spells CARSFSGAKEAQYF. The CDR3 region has the DNA TGTGCCAGAAGCTTTAGCGGGGCAAAGGAGGCGCAGTATTTT.

This clonotype was seen more than once but under ten times. V and J are TRBV12-3 or TRBV12-4 and TRBJ1-6, with D possibly being TRBD1 (6 bases). This CDR3 has 14 amino acids. Trimming stripped 5 bases from V and 10 bases from J, with 15 bases between. The CDR3 protein is CASSPTGMKSPLHF. The CDR3 DNA follows: TGTGCCAGCAGTCCAACAGGGATGAAATCACCCCTCCACTTT.

This clonotype was observed a few times. V is TRBV4-1 and J is TRBJ1-2; TRBD1 matches at 7 bases. This CDR3 region has 16 residues. J lost 3 bases, V lost 3 bases, and 10 bases had no gene match. Germline V gene sequence: CDR1 MGHRA, CDR2 YSYEKL. The CDR3 loop is CASSQETGFSYYGYTF. CDR3 coding DNA: TGCGCCAGCAGCCAGGAGACAGGGTTTTCGTACTATGGCTACACCTTC.

This chain uses TRBV7-9 with TRBJ1-2; TRBD1 might be the D (5 bases). The CDR3 runs to 14 residues. Deletions cut 1 base from V and 8 bases from J, with 14 bases between. Germline lookup yields CDR1 SEHNR and CDR2 FQNEAQ (reference sequence). The DNA for the CDR3 is TGTGCCAGCAGCTTAGTTGCCGGGGCCTGGGGCTACACCTTC. Encoded protein: CASSLVAGAWGYTF.

This chain joins TRBV7-3 and TRBJ2-3; a weak D match, TRBD2 (5 bases). CDR1 is SGHTA, CDR2 FQGTGA, per germline. The V end lost 5 bases, the J end lost 4 bases, and 13 bases lay between the germline ends. The CDR3 totals 14 residues. The CDR3 region has the DNA TGTGCCAGCAGCCGGCGGGCTTTCGCAGATACGCAGTATTTT. Translating gives CASSRRAFADTQYF. Full variable domain (outside the CDR3, taken from reference TRBV7-3 and TRBJ2-3): GAGVSQTPSNKVTEKGKYVELRCDPISGHTALYWYRQSLGQGPEFLIYFQGTGAADDSGLPNDRFFAVRPEGSVSTLKIQRTERGDSAVYLCASSRRAFADTQYFGPGTRLTVL.

There are a few counts of this clonotype. The chain uses TRBV7-2 and TRBJ2-7; 8 positions agree with TRBD1. The length of the CDR3 is 15 residues. The V gene end was trimmed by 5 bases and the J gene end by 3 bases; junction bases not matched to a gene: 9. Germline assignment: CDR1 SGHTA and CDR2 FQGNSA. CDR3 region: CASSIRTGFNYEQYF. The CDR3 DNA follows: TGTGCCAGCAGCATACGGACAGGGTTCAACTACGAGCAGTACTTC.

The chain has TRBV4-2 and TRBJ2-7, with D possibly matching TRBD1 (6 bases). The CDR3 has 18 amino acids. CDR1 is LGHNA, CDR2 YNFKEQ, per germline. Trimming shortened V by 1 base and J by 2 bases, and 21 bases separated the two germline ends. DNA of the CDR3: TGTGCCAGCAGCCAAGGCCCCCGGGTTGGACAGAGAACCTACGAGCAGTACTTC. The encoded protein is CASSQGPRVGQRTYEQYF.

The sample holds a few counts of this clonotype. The chain links TRBV11-1 to TRBJ2-5, with TRBD2 as a possible D gene (6 bases). The V and J ends lost 5 bases and 5 bases respectively, with 9 bases between them. CDR1 is SGHAT and CDR2 is FQDESV in the germline V gene (reference sequence). The CDR3 sequence is 12 residues long. This chain's CDR3 is CASSKEGETQYF. In DNA, the CDR3 is TGTGCCAGCAGCAAGGAGGGGGAGACCCAGTACTTC.

This clonotype was seen repeatedly, ten times or more. The chain recombines TRBV4-3 with TRBJ2-2; 8 nucleotides match TRBD2. The CDR3 spans 16 residues. Germline trimming cut 2 bases from V and 4 bases from J; bases unmatched to any gene: 6. Germline CDR1 and CDR2: LGHNA and YSLEER. The CDR3 nucleotides read TGCGCCAGCAGCCAACTCGGGCTAGCGGGCACCGGGGAGCTGTTTTTT. Translating gives CASSQLGLAGTGELFF.

The genes are TRBV19 and TRBJ1-2; TRBD1 is a possible D gene (5 bases). Looked up from germline, CDR1 is LNHDA and CDR2 is SQIVND (reference sequence). CDR3 size: 16 residues. Trimming stripped 5 bases from V and 6 bases from J, with 22 bases between. CDR3 region: CASSPTWTTNWDGYTF. CDR3 nucleotide sequence: TGTGCCAGTAGTCCTACCTGGACAACCAATTGGGATGGCTACACCTTC.

This clonotype occurred a few times. The CDR3 nucleotides are TGTGCCACCTCTATCGACAGTTTCGATCAGCCCCAGCATTTT. This translates into CATSIDSFDQPQHF. The chain joins TRBV12-3 or TRBV12-4 to TRBJ1-5, with TRBD1 as a possible D gene (5 bases). Trimming removed 10 bases from V and 5 bases from J, with 18 bases in between. The CDR3 is made up of 14 amino acids.